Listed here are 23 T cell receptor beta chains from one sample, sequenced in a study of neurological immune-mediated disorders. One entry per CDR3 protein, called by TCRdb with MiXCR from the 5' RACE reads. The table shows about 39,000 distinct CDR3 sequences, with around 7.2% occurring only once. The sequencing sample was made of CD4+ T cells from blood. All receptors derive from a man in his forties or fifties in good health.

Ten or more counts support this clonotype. The CDR3 loop reads CASNPTGGGSEQFF. As DNA, the CDR3 is TGTGCCAGCAATCCCACTGGGGGGGGCAGTGAGCAGTTCTTC. The J gene is TRBJ2-1, the V gene TRBV7-9, with D perhaps TRBD2 (7 bases). V was clipped by 7 bases and J by 9 bases, with 19 bases between them. CDR1 is SEHNR, CDR2 FQNEAQ, per germline (reference sequence). The CDR3 is 14 amino acids.

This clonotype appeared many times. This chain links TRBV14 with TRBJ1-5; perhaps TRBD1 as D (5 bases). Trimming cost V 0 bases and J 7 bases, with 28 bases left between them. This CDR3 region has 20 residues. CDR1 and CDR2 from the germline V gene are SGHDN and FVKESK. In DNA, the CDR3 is TGTGCCAGCAGCCAAGACCCCTTTCCCGGGACCCTTTTGAGTAGCCAGCCCCAGCATTTT. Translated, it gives CASSQDPFPGTLLSSQPQHF.

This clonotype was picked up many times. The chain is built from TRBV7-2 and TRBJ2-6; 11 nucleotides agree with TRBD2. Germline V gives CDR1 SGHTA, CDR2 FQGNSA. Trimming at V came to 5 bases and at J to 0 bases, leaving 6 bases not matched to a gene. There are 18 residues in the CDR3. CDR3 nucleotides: TGTGCCAGCAGCGTCGGGACTAGCGGTTCCTCTGGGGCCAACGTCCTGACTTTC. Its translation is CASSVGTSGSSGANVLTF.

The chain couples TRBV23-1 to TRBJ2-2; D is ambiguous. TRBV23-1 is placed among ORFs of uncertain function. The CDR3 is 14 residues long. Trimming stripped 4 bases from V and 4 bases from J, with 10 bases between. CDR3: CASSPNRGTGELFF. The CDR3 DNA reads TGCGCCAGCAGTCCGAACAGAGGCACCGGGGAGCTGTTTTTT.

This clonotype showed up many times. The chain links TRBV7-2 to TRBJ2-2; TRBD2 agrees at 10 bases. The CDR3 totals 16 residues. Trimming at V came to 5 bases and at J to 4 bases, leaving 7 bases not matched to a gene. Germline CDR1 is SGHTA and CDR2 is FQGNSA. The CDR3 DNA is TGTGCCAGCAGCCGTTCTAGCGGGAGCGCCACCGGGGAGCTGTTTTTT. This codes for CASSRSSGSATGELFF.

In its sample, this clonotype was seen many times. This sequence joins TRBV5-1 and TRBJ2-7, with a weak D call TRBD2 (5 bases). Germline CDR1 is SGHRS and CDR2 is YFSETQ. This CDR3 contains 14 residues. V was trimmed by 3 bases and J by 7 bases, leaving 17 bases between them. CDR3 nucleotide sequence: TGCGCCAGCAGCTCCCCAGACTCCGGCGGGGAGCAGTACTTC. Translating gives CASSSPDSGGEQYF.

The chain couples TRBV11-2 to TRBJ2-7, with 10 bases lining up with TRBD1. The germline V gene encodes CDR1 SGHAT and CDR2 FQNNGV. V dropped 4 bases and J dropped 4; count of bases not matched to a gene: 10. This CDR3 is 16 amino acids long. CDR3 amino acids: CASSSPGQGVKYEQYF. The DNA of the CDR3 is TGTGCCAGCAGCTCTCCCGGACAGGGGGTAAAATACGAGCAGTACTTC.

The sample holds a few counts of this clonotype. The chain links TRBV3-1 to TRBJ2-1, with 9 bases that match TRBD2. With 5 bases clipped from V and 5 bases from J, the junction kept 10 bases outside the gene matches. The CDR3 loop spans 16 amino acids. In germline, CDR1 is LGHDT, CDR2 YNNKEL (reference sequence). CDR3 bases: TGTGCCAGCAGCACCTATAGCGGGAGTAAGGACAATGAGCAGTTCTTC. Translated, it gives CASSTYSGSKDNEQFF.

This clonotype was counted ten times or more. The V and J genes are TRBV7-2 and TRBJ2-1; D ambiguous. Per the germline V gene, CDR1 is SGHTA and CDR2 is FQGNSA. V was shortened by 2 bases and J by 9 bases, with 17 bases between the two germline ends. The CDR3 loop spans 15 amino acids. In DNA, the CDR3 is TGTGCCAGCAGCTTATCCGGGCAGGTTACCAGTGAGCAGTTCTTC. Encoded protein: CASSLSGQVTSEQFF.

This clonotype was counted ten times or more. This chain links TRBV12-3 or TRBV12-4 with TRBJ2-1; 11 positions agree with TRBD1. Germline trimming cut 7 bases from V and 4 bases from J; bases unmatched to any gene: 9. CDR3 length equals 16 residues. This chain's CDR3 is CASNPPGTGGYNEQFF. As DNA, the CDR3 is TGTGCCAGCAATCCCCCGGGGACAGGGGGTTACAATGAGCAGTTCTTC.

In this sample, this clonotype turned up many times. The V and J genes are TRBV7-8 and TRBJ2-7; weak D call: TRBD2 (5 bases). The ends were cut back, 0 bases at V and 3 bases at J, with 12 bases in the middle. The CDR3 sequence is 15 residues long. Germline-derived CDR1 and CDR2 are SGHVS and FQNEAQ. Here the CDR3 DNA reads TGTGCCAGCAGCTTAGCGGCGGGCATAAACTACGAGCAGTACTTC. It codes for CASSLAAGINYEQYF.

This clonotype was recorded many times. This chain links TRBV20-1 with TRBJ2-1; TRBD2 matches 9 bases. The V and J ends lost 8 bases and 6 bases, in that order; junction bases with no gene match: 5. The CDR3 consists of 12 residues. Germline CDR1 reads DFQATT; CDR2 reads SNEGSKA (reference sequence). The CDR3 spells CSKASGTNEQFF. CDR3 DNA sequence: TGCAGTAAGGCTAGCGGGACCAATGAGCAGTTCTTC.

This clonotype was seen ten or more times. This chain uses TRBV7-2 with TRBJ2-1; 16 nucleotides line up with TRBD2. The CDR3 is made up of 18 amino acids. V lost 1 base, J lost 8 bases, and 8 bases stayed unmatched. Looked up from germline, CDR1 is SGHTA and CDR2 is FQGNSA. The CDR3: CASSLGGTSGRASDEQFF. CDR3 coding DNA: TGTGCCAGCAGCTTAGGCGGGACTAGCGGGAGGGCCTCCGATGAGCAGTTCTTC.

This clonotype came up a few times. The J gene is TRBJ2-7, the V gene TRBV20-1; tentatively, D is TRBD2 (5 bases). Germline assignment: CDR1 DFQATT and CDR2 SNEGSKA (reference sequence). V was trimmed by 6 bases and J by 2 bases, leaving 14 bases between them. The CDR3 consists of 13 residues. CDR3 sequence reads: CSASGLATYEQYF. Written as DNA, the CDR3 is TGCAGTGCCTCTGGACTCGCCACCTACGAGCAGTACTTC.

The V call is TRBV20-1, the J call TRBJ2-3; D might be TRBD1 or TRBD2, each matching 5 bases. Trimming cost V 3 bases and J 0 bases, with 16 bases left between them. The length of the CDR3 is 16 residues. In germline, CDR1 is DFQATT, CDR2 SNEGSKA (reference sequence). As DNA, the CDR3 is TGCAGTGCTAGCGGGGACGGCGAAACTAGCACAGATACGCAGTATTTT. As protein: CSASGDGETSTDTQYF.

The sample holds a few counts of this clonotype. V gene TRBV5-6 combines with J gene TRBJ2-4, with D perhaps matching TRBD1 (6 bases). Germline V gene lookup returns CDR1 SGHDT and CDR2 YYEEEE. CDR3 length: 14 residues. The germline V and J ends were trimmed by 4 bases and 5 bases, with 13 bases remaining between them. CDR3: CASSTQGTQNIQYF. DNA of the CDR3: TGTGCCAGCAGCACACAGGGAACCCAAAACATTCAGTACTTC.

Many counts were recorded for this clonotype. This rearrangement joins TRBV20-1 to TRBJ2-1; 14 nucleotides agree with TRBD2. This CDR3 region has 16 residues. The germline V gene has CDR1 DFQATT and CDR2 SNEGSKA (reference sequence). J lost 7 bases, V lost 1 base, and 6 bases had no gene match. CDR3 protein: CSARAYGLAGGNEQFF. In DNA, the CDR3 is TGCAGTGCTAGAGCCTACGGACTAGCGGGAGGTAATGAGCAGTTCTTC.

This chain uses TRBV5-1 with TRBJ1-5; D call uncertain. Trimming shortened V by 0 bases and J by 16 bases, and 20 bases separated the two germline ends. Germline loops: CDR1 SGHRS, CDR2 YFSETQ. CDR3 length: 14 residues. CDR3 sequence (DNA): TGCGCCAGCAGCTTGGATGGGAGGGATCAGCACCAACATTTT. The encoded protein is CASSLDGRDQHQHF.

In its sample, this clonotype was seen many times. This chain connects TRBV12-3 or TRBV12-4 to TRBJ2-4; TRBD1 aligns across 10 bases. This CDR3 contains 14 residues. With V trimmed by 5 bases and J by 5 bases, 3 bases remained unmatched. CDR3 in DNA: TGTGCCAGCAGTCGGACAGGGGGAGAAAACATTCAGTACTTC. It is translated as CASSRTGGENIQYF.

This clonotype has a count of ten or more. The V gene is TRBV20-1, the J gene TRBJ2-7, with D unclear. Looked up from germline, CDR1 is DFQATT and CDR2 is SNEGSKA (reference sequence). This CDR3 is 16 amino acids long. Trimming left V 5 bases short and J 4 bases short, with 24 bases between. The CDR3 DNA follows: TGCAGTGCTCCTCGGGTGGCCGGAGTGATCGGGTACGAGCAGTACTTC. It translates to CSAPRVAGVIGYEQYF.

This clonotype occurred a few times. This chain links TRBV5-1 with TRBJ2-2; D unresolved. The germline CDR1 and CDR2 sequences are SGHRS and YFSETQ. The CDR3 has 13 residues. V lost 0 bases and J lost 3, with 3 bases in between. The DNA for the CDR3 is TGCGCCAGCAGCTTGGACTACACCGGGGAGCTGTTTTTT. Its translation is CASSLDYTGELFF. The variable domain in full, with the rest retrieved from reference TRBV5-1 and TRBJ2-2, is KAGVTQTPRYLIKTRGQQVTLSCSPISGHRSVSWYQQTPGQGLQFLFEYFSETQRNKGNFPGRFSGRQFSNSRSEMNVSTLELGDSALYLCASSLDYTGELFFGEGSRLTVL.

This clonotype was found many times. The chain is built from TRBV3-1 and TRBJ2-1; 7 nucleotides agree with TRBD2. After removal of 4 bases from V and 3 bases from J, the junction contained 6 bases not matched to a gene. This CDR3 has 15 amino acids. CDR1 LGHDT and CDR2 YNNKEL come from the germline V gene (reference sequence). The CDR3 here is CASSPVSGNYNEQFF. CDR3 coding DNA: TGTGCCAGCAGCCCGGTCAGCGGGAACTACAATGAGCAGTTCTTC.

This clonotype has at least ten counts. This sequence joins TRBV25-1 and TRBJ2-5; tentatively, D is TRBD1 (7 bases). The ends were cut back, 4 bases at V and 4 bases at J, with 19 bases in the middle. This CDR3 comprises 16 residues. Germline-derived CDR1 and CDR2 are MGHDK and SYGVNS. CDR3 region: CASSASTGRKGETQYF. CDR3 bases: TGTGCCAGCAGTGCCTCGACAGGGAGGAAGGGAGAGACCCAGTACTTC.